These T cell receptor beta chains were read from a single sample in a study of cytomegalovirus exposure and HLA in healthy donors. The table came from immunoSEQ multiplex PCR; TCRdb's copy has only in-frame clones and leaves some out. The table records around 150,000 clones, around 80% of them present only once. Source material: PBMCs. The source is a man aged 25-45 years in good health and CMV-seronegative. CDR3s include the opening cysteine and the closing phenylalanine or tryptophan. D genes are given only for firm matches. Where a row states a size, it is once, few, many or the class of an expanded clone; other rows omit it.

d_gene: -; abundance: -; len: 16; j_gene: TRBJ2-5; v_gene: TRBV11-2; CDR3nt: TGTGCCAGCAGCTTAGTGCCTAACCTAAGAGAAGAGACCCAGTACTTC; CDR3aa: CASSLVPNLREETQYF
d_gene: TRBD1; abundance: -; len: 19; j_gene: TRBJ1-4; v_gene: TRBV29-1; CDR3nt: TGCAGCGTCCTGGGTCCGGGACAGGGGGCTTCTAATCCGATGGAAAAACTGTTTTTT; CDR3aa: CSVLGPGQGASNPMEKLFF
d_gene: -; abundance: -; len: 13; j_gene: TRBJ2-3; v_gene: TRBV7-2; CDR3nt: TGTGCCAGCAGCTTAGACCAGTCAATTACGCAGTATTTT; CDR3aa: CASSLDQSITQYF
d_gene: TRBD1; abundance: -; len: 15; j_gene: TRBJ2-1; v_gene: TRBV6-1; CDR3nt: TGTGCCAGCAGTCCCCCGGGACAGCCCTACAATGAGCAGTTCTTC; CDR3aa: CASSPPGQPYNEQFF
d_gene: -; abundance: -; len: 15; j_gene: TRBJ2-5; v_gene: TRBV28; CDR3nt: TGTGCCAGCACCCCCTCCATTACAGTCCAAGAGACCCAGTACTTC; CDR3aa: CASTPSITVQETQYF
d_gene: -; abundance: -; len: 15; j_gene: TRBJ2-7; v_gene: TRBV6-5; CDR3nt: TGTGCCAGCAGTTACCGGGGGGCGGATTCCTACGAGCAGTACTTC; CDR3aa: CASSYRGADSYEQYF
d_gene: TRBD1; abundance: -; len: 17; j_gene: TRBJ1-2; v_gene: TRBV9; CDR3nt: TGTGCCAGCAGCGCAGACAGGGGCTTGGCAGCTAACTATGGCTACACCTTC; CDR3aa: CASSADRGLAANYGYTF
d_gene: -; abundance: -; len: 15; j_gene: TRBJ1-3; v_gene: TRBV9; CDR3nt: TGTGCCAGCAGCTTAAGCGGGGGACCCGGAAACACCATATATTTT; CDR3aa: CASSLSGGPGNTIYF
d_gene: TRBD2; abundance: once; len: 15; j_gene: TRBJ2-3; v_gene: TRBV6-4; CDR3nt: TGTGCCAGCAGTGACACTAGCGGGATCACAGATACGCAGTATTTT; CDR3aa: CASSDTSGITDTQYF
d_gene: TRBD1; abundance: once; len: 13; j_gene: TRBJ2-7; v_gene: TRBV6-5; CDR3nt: TGTGCCAGCAGGAGACAGGGGGCGAACGAGCAGTACTTC; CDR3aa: CASRRQGANEQYF
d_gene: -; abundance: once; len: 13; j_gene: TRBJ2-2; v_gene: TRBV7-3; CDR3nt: TGTGCCAGCAGCCCAACTCTAACCGGGGAGCTGTTTTTT; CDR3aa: CASSPTLTGELFF
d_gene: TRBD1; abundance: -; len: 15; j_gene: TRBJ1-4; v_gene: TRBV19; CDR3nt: TGTGCCAGTAGTTCCCCTGGGACAGGGAATGAAAAACTGTTTTTT; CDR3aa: CASSSPGTGNEKLFF
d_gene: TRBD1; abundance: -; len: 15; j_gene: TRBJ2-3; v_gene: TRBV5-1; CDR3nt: TGCGCCAGCAGCTTGGCGGACAGGAGCACAGATACGCAGTATTTT; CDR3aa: CASSLADRSTDTQYF
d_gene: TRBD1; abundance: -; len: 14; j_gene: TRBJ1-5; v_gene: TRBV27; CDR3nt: TGTGCCAGCAGGAGGACAGGATTCAATCAGCCCCAGCATTTT; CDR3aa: CASRRTGFNQPQHF
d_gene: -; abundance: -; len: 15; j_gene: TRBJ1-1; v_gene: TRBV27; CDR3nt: TGTGCCAGCAGCCTCTCAGCAGGTGGGAACACTGAAGCTTTCTTT; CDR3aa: CASSLSAGGNTEAFF
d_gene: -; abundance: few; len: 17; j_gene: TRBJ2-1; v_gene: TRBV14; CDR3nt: TGTGCCAGCAGCGACCTTCCCGGGACAATGGTTAGCAATGAGCAGTTCTTC; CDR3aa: CASSDLPGTMVSNEQFF
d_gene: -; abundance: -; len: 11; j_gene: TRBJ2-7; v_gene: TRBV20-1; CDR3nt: TGCAGTGCTCGCTCTACAGGGGAGCAGTACTTC; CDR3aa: CSARSTGEQYF
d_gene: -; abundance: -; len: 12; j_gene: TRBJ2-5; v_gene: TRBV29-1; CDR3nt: TGCAGCGTCGACCCCCTAGGAGAGACCCAGTACTTC; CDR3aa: CSVDPLGETQYF
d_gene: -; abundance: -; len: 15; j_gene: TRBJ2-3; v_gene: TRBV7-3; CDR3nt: TGTGCCAGCAGCTTATATAAGCGGCCCACAGATACGCAGTATTTT; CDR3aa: CASSLYKRPTDTQYF
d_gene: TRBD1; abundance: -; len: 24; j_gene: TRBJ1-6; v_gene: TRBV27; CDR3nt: TGTGCCAGCAGTTTATCCCCTCGGACAGGGGTCCAACTGTTAAGGGGCTCCTATAATTCACCCCTCCACTTT; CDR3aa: CASSLSPRTGVQLLRGSYNSPLHF
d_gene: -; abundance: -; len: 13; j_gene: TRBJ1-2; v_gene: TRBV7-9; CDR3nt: TGTTCCAGCAGCTTAGGACGGAGCTATGGCTACACCTTC; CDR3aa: CSSSLGRSYGYTF
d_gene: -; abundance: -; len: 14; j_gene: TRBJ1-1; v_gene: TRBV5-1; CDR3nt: TGCGCCAGCAGCTTGAGGGGGTTTAGGGCTGAAGCTTTCTTT; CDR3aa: CASSLRGFRAEAFF
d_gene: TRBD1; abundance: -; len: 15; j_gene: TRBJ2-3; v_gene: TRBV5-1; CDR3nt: TGCGCCAGCAGAATTCAGCCAGGGGGCATGGATACGCAGTATTTT; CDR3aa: CASRIQPGGMDTQYF
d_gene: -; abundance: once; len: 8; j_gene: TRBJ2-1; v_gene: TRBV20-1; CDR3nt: TGCAGTGCTCGGGAGCAGTTCTTC; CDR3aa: CSAREQFF
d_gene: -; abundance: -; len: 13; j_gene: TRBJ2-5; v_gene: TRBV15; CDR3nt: TGTGCCACCAGCAGAAATAGCAGAGAGACCCAGTACTTC; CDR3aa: CATSRNSRETQYF
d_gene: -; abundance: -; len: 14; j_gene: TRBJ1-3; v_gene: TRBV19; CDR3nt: TGTGCCAGCATACAGGGCGCGGGTGGAAACACCATATATTTT; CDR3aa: CASIQGAGGNTIYF
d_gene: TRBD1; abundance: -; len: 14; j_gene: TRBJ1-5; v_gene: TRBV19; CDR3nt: TGTGCCAGTAGTAAGGGACAGGGTCATCAGCCCCAGCATTTT; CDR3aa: CASSKGQGHQPQHF
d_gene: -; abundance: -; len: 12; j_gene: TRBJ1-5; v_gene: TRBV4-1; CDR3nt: TGCGCCAGCAGCCAACCAGGTGGGCCCCAGCATTTT; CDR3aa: CASSQPGGPQHF
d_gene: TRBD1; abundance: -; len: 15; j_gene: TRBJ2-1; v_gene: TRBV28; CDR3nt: TGTGCCAGCACCTTGCTGACAGGGTCGTCCAATGAGCAGTTCTTC; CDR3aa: CASTLLTGSSNEQFF